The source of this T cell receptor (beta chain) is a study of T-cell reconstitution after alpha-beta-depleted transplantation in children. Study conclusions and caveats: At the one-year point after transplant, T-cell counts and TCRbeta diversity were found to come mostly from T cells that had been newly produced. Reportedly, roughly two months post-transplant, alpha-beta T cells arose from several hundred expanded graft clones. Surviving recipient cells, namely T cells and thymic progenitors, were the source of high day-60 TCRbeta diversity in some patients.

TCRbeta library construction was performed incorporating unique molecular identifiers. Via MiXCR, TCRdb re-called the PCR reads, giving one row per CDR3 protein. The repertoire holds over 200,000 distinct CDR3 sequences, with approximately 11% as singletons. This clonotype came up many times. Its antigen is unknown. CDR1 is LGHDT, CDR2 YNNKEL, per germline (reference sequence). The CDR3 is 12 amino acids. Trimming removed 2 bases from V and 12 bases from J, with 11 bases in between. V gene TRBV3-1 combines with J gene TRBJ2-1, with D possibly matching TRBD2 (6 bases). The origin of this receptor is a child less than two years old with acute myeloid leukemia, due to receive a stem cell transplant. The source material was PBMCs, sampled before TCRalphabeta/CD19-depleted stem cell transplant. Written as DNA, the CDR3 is TGTGCCAGCAGCCAAATCTCGCGGGGGCAGTTCTTC. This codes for CASSQISRGQFF.